This record covers a single T cell receptor (beta chain). In the original analysis: Estimates of nucleated cell counts were drawn from the amplification of reference gene primers. Generated by immunoSEQ multiplex PCR, the TCRdb table keeps only in-frame clones and is missing some. The DNA gave D and trimming, while V, J and clone size come from that table. The repertoire holds 200,000 to 300,000 clones, with roughly 87% as singletons. This entry belongs to a study of blood T cell repertoires in COVID-19. In the study overall: Spain, Italy and the United States supplied samples that represented acute and convalescent COVID-19. PBMCs, B-cell-depleted T cells, or T cells were the source of the cDNA or gDNA that made up the material.

CDR1 is SEHNR and CDR2 is FQNEAQ in the germline V gene (reference sequence). Deletions cut 2 bases from V and 6 bases from J, with 14 bases between. CDR3 size: 14 residues. The chain links TRBV7-9 to TRBJ2-7, with D possibly TRBD2 on 6 matching bases. Specimen: peripheral blood. The source of this sequence is a human donor in a cohort sampled during active COVID-19. The CDR3 nucleotides are TGTGCCAGCAGCTTATCACTAGCTCACGCCGAGCAGTACTTC. Its translation: CASSLSLAHAEQYF.